This entry lists 30 T cell receptor beta chains sequenced from one sample in a study of T cell repertoires in cytomegalovirus infection. TCRdb re-derived calls from the reads in MiXCR, one entry per CDR3 protein. The sample lists about 260,000 distinct CDR3 sequences, roughly 13% occurring once. The sequencing sample was made of PBMCs. Every receptor here comes from a human donor in good health (CMV status not recorded). Some clones in this sample may be carry-over from other donors' samples.

This clonotype was recorded many times. The chain carries TRBV4-3 and TRBJ2-2, with 8 nucleotides matching TRBD2. Germline loops: CDR1 LGHNA, CDR2 YSLEER. The CDR3 totals 18 residues. J was trimmed by 1 base and V by 3 bases; bases with no gene match: 10. The CDR3 sequence is CASSQEHGLAGNTGELFF. CDR3 coding DNA: TGCGCCAGCAGCCAGGAGCACGGGCTAGCGGGGAACACCGGGGAGCTGTTTTTT.

This clonotype was seen many times. V gene TRBV6-5 combines with J gene TRBJ2-7, with D possibly TRBD1 on 5 matching bases. CDR1 is MNHEY, CDR2 SVGAGI, per germline. Between the trimmed V and J ends, which lost 0 bases and 3 bases, there was a span of 12 bases. The CDR3 totals 15 residues. Written as DNA, the CDR3 is TGTGCCAGCAGTTACTCGCAGGGCCGGAACTACGAGCAGTACTTC. Translating gives CASSYSQGRNYEQYF.

There are a few counts of this clonotype. This chain connects TRBV18 to TRBJ2-1; 12 bases fit TRBD2. Germline-derived CDR1 and CDR2 are KGHSH and LQKENI. Losses at the gene ends were 7 bases for V and 9 bases for J; bases not matched to a gene: 10. This CDR3 region has 15 residues. CDR3 nucleotides: TGTGCCAGCTTTGTGACTAGCGGGAGTTCGGGTGAGCAGTTCTTC. Its protein is CASFVTSGSSGEQFF.

This clonotype was picked up many times. The CDR3 region is CASSLSPQYEQYF. DNA for the CDR3: TGTGCCAGCAGCTTGTCCCCCCAGTACGAGCAGTACTTC. This chain joins TRBV5-6 and TRBJ2-7; D gene ambiguous. CDR1 and CDR2 (germline): SGHDT, YYEEEE. V was pared by 1 base and J by 4 bases, with 9 bases between. This CDR3 region has 13 residues.

This clonotype was seen ten or more times. This sequence joins TRBV7-9 and TRBJ2-1, with D perhaps matching TRBD2 (5 bases). This CDR3 is 13 amino acids long. Germline V gene lookup returns CDR1 SEHNR and CDR2 FQNEAQ (reference sequence). V was cut by 5 bases and J by 12 bases, with 17 bases left in between. This CDR3 reads CASSPWTGKLQFF. Written as DNA, the CDR3 is TGTGCCAGCAGCCCCTGGACTGGAAAGCTGCAGTTCTTC.

The chain is built from TRBV20-1 and TRBJ1-5, with 8 bases that match TRBD1. Germline assignment: CDR1 DFQATT and CDR2 SNEGSKA (reference sequence). Trimming took 3 bases from V and 4 from J; bases not matched to a gene: 8. This CDR3 has 15 residues. CDR3 protein: CSASRLQGANQPQHF. For the CDR3, the DNA is TGCAGTGCTAGTCGGCTCCAGGGGGCTAATCAGCCCCAGCATTTT.

V usage is TRBV5-1 and J usage is TRBJ2-1; the D gene is possibly TRBD2 (5 bases). CDR1 is SGHRS, CDR2 YFSETQ, per germline. Trimming left V 0 bases short and J 2 bases short, with 9 bases between. The CDR3 covers 15 residues. CDR3 nucleotide sequence: TGCGCCAGCAGCTTGGGGGGAGTCACCTACAATGAGCAGTTCTTC. It is translated as CASSLGGVTYNEQFF. The whole variable domain, remainder taken from reference TRBV5-1 and TRBJ2-1, is KAGVTQTPRYLIKTRGQQVTLSCSPISGHRSVSWYQQTPGQGLQFLFEYFSETQRNKGNFPGRFSGRQFSNSRSEMNVSTLELGDSALYLCASSLGGVTYNEQFFGPGTRLTVL.

The table lists this clonotype with many counts. The chain employs TRBV7-9 and TRBJ1-1, with 7 bases matching TRBD1. The germline V gene has CDR1 SEHNR and CDR2 FQNEAQ (reference sequence). V lost 2 bases and J lost 3; bases outside the gene matches: 9. This CDR3 is built from 16 residues. The CDR3 region has the DNA TGTGCCAGCAGCTTAAAGGTGGGCAGGGGGGACACTGAAGCTTTCTTT. Translating it yields CASSLKVGRGDTEAFF.

V is TRBV7-3 and J is TRBJ2-1, with 15 nucleotides matching TRBD2. Germline CDR1 and CDR2: SGHTA and FQGTGA. The CDR3 is 13 residues long. Unmatched junction bases numbered 4, after V lost 4 bases and J lost 15 bases. The CDR3 loop reads CASSSGLAGGMFF. The CDR3, as DNA: TGTGCCAGCAGCTCAGGACTAGCGGGGGGGATGTTCTTC.

Many counts were recorded for this clonotype. This sequence joins TRBV2 and TRBJ1-5; maybe TRBD1 (5 bases). The germline V gene encodes CDR1 SNHLY and CDR2 FYNNEI. With 4 bases removed from V and 6 bases from J, the gap between germline ends came to 10 bases. CDR3 length: 13 amino acids. The CDR3 sequence is CASSVGARQPQHF. The CDR3 nucleotides are TGTGCCAGCAGTGTCGGGGCACGTCAGCCCCAGCATTTT.

This clonotype was seen many times. The V gene is TRBV7-2, the J gene TRBJ1-6; 12 positions match TRBD1. The CDR3 contains 15 residues. V shed 4 bases, J shed 8 bases, and the junction held 3 bases outside the gene matches. Germline V gene lookup returns CDR1 SGHTA and CDR2 FQGNSA. As DNA, the CDR3 is TGTGCCAGCAGCTGGGGGACAGGGGGCTATTCACCCCTCCACTTT. This encodes CASSWGTGGYSPLHF.

The rearrangement uses TRBV20-1 and TRBJ1-2; D is ambiguous. Germline values: CDR1 DFQATT, CDR2 SNEGSKA (reference sequence). Between the trimmed V and J ends, which lost 4 bases and 7 bases, there was a span of 4 bases. The CDR3 consists of 9 residues. CDR3 loop: CSAKLGYTF. In nucleotides, the CDR3 is TGCAGTGCTAAACTTGGCTACACCTTC.

This clonotype was counted only a few times. The chain combines TRBV25-1 with TRBJ2-5; the match to TRBD2 covers 10 bases. CDR3 length: 14 amino acids. Trimming at V came to 4 bases and at J to 5 bases, leaving 4 bases not matched to a gene. CDR1 is MGHDK and CDR2 is SYGVNS in the germline V gene. CDR3 region: CASSVSGGMETQYF. In DNA form, the CDR3 reads TGTGCCAGCAGTGTTAGCGGGGGGATGGAGACCCAGTACTTC. Based on the CDR3 plus reference TRBV25-1 and TRBJ2-5, the full variable domain is EADIYQTPRYLVIGTGKKITLECSQTMGHDKMYWYQQDPGMELHLIHYSYGVNSTEKGDLSSESTVSRIRTEHFPLTLESARPSHTSQYLCASSVSGGMETQYFGPGTRLLVL.

This clonotype was seen ten or more times. V and J are TRBV28 and TRBJ2-3, with 14 positions matching TRBD2. Per the germline V gene, CDR1 is MDHEN and CDR2 is SYDVKM. V shed 6 bases and J 5 bases; nucleotides not matched to a gene: 7. This CDR3 contains 16 residues. The CDR3 DNA sequence: TGTGCCAGCAGCCCTAGGACTAGCGGGAGGATAGATACGCAGTATTTT. Its translation: CASSPRTSGRIDTQYF.

V gene TRBV11-3 combines with J gene TRBJ2-7; D not certain. The germline CDR1 and CDR2 sequences are SGHNT and YENEEA. The CDR3 has 16 residues. Trimming took off 0 bases at V and 5 bases at J, with 17 bases between the two ends. The CDR3 spells CASSLDLCPDAHEQYF. The CDR3 DNA is TGTGCCAGCAGCTTAGATTTGTGTCCTGACGCACACGAGCAGTACTTC.

This clonotype was observed many times. The J gene is TRBJ1-1, the V gene TRBV7-9; tentative D call: TRBD1 (5 bases). The CDR3 is made up of 15 amino acids. The V gene's germline CDR1 is SEHNR and CDR2 FQNEAQ (reference sequence). V lost 3 bases, J lost 4 bases, and 15 bases lay in between. The CDR3 protein is CASSFTQGGGTEAFF. CDR3 in DNA: TGTGCCAGCAGCTTTACCCAGGGAGGCGGCACTGAAGCTTTCTTT.

The genes are TRBV29-1 and TRBJ2-7, with 8 bases identical to TRBD1. The CDR3 runs 14 residues. Germline V lookup: CDR1 SQVTM, CDR2 ANQGSEA. With 2 bases clipped from V and 4 bases from J, the junction kept 7 bases outside the gene matches. The CDR3 DNA reads TGCAGCGTTGAACCTTCAGGGGGCAGATACGAGCAGTACTTC. It is translated as CSVEPSGGRYEQYF.

This clonotype was observed a handful of times. The genes are TRBV29-1 and TRBJ2-3; maybe TRBD2 (6 bases). The length of the CDR3 is 14 residues. The ends were cut back, 6 bases at V and 0 bases at J, with 13 bases in the middle. Germline assignment: CDR1 SQVTM and CDR2 ANQGSEA. CDR3 loop: CSVRDWASTDTQYF. CDR3 DNA: TGCAGCGTCCGGGACTGGGCGAGCACAGATACGCAGTATTTT.

The chain recombines TRBV6-5 with TRBJ1-2; D perhaps matches TRBD1 (6 bases). CDR3 size: 13 residues. Trimming cost V 2 bases and J 5 bases, with 9 bases left between them. CDR1 MNHEY and CDR2 SVGAGI come from the germline V gene. This CDR3 is CASSYAGQYGYTF. DNA of the CDR3: TGTGCCAGCAGTTACGCCGGACAGTATGGCTACACCTTC.

This clonotype was found a few times. The chain links TRBV20-1 to TRBJ1-5; 8 positions agree with TRBD1. The CDR3 extends over 14 amino acids. Germline assignment: CDR1 DFQATT and CDR2 SNEGSKA (reference sequence). J was trimmed by 6 bases and V by 2 bases; bases with no gene match: 6. CDR3 region: CSARSGQGVQPQHF. Here the CDR3 DNA reads TGCAGTGCTAGATCAGGACAGGGAGTTCAGCCCCAGCATTTT.

This clonotype was found many times. This rearrangement joins TRBV7-6 to TRBJ2-3; the D is unclear. This CDR3 is built from 16 residues. Deletions cut 1 base from V and 0 bases from J, with 11 bases between. CDR1 is SGHVS and CDR2 is FNYEAQ in the germline V gene. This CDR3 reads CASSLGRSASTDTQYF. CDR3 nucleotide sequence: TGTGCCAGCAGCTTAGGAAGGTCCGCTAGCACAGATACGCAGTATTTT.

V usage is TRBV7-2 and J usage is TRBJ2-1, with 7 bases lining up with TRBD1. The CDR3 sequence is 16 residues long. Germline CDR1 SGHTA, CDR2 FQGNSA. Germline trimming cut 4 bases from V and 4 bases from J; bases unmatched to any gene: 10. CDR3 residues: CASSSPGQIFYNEQFF. The CDR3 coding sequence is TGTGCCAGCAGCTCGCCGGGACAGATTTTTTACAATGAGCAGTTCTTC.

The chain is built from TRBV2 and TRBJ2-6; 8 bases map to TRBD1. Trimming took 8 bases from V and 0 from J; bases not matched to a gene: 15. CDR1 is SNHLY and CDR2 is FYNNEI in the germline V gene. The CDR3 is 19 residues long. Written as DNA, the CDR3 is TGTGCCAGCGCCCACCCCCGGGACAGGAGTTCCTCTGGGGCCAACGTCCTGACTTTC. It yields the protein CASAHPRDRSSSGANVLTF.

This clonotype has only a few counts. The chain is built from TRBV20-1 and TRBJ1-3; D remains unclear. This CDR3 has 14 residues. Germline CDR1 DFQATT, CDR2 SNEGSKA (reference sequence). Trimming took off 4 bases at V and 4 bases at J, with 14 bases between the two ends. CDR3 coding DNA: TGCAGTGCTATGGCTCCCGGCGAGGGAAACACCATATATTTT. As protein: CSAMAPGEGNTIYF.

This clonotype was recorded only once. The chain joins TRBV7-2 to TRBJ2-7, with 10 bases identical to TRBD2. J gave up 2 bases and V 5 bases, and 6 bases lay outside the gene matches. Germline assignment: CDR1 SGHTA and CDR2 FQGNSA. The CDR3 contains 15 residues. The CDR3 DNA reads TGTGCCAGCAGCATCGGACTAGCGGCTGCCTACGAGCAGTACTTC. Amino acid sequence: CASSIGLAAAYEQYF.

This clonotype was detected a few times. V and J are TRBV6-2 or TRBV6-3 and TRBJ1-4; 7 bases match TRBD1. The J segment lost 0 bases and the V segment lost 6 bases, leaving 19 bases of the junction unmatched. Germline CDR1 is MNHEY and CDR2 is SVGEGT. CDR3 length: 20 residues. The CDR3: CASRDHRGISLPATNEKLFF. CDR3 DNA: TGTGCCAGCAGAGATCACAGGGGAATTAGCCTTCCTGCAACTAATGAAAAACTGTTTTTT.

The CDR3 spells CSVRGENEQFF. The CDR3 DNA follows: TGCAGCGTCCGGGGGGAGAATGAGCAGTTCTTC. This chain links TRBV29-1 with TRBJ2-1; 7 positions match TRBD2. Germline-derived CDR1 and CDR2 are SQVTM and ANQGSEA. The CDR3 sequence is 11 residues long. Germline trimming cut 6 bases from V and 7 bases from J; bases unmatched to any gene: 3.

As regards this clonotype: At one boundary the junction diverges from the germline segment, which might be a read error. The chain is built from TRBV20-1 and TRBJ1-1; a weak D match, TRBD1 (6 bases). Germline V CDR1 and CDR2: DFQATT, SNEGSKA (reference sequence). This CDR3 is 14 amino acids long. The CDR3 DNA is TGCAGTGCCTCATCCGGGACACTGAACACTGGAGCTTTCTTT. This codes for CSASSGTLNTGAFF.

As concerns this clonotype: This may be a read error: a much more frequent sequence differs by one nucleotide. The chain combines TRBV6-2 or TRBV6-3 with TRBJ2-7; D is possibly TRBD1 (5 bases). There are 12 residues in the CDR3. Germline-derived CDR1 and CDR2 are MNHEY and SVGEGT. The ends were cut back, 8 bases at V and 6 bases at J, with 14 bases in the middle. The CDR3 DNA reads as TGTGCCAGCGGGCCGACAGTATCCGAGCAGTACTTC. Translation gives CASGPTVSEQYF.

This clonotype was seen at least ten times. The V gene is TRBV4-1, the J gene TRBJ1-2; D is uncertain. V was pared by 1 base and J by 5 bases, with 8 bases between. This CDR3 contains 13 residues. CDR1 and CDR2 from the germline V gene are MGHRA and YSYEKL. The CDR3 DNA sequence: TGCGCCAGCAGCCAAGGAGACGGATATGGCTACACCTTC. Protein product: CASSQGDGYGYTF.